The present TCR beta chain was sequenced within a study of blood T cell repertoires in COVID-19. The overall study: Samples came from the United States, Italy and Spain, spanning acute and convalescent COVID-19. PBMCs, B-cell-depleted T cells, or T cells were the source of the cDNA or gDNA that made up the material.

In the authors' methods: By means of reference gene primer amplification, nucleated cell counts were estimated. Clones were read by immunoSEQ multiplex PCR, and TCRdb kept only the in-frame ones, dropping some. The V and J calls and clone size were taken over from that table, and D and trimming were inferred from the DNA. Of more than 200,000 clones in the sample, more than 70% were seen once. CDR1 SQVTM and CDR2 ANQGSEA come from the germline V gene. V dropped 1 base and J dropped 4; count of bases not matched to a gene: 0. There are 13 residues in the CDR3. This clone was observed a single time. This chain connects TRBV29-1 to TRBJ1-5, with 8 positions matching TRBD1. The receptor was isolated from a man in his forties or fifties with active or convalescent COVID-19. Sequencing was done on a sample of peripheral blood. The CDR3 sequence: CSVEGTGNQPQHF. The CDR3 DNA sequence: TGCAGCGTTGAAGGGACAGGGAATCAGCCCCAGCATTTT.